A single sample gave rise to the 23 T cell receptor beta chains below, sequenced in a study of Graves' ophthalmopathy and Graves' hyperthyroidism. TCR beta CDR3 amplification used RNA transcripts. Scientists carried out first-round RT-PCR using HTBI primers and then a second-round multiplex PCR. TCRdb fed the multiplex PCR reads into MiXCR, producing one record per CDR3 protein. Here the sample spans a few hundred thousand distinct CDR3 sequences, 15% to 20% being singletons. Specimen: peripheral blood. These receptors came from an adult man with Graves' ophthalmopathy.

The table lists this clonotype with many counts. The chain carries TRBV28 and TRBJ1-2; D ambiguous. With 6 bases removed from V and 1 base from J, the gap between germline ends came to 30 bases. Germline V gene sequence: CDR1 MDHEN, CDR2 SYDVKM. The CDR3 is 20 residues long. The chain's CDR3 is CASSSSRVVVDSYYNYGYTF. CDR3 nucleotides: TGTGCCAGCAGCTCTTCACGCGTTGTGGTGGATTCCTATTATAACTATGGCTACACCTTC.

This clonotype came up many times. The V gene is TRBV2, the J gene TRBJ2-6, with D unclear. The length of the CDR3 is 16 residues. Germline CDR1 and CDR2: SNHLY and FYNNEI. Trimming removed 3 bases from V and 4 bases from J, with 13 bases in between. The CDR3 DNA is TGTGCCAGCAGTGAGAGGCAGGTGACGGGGGCCAACGTCCTGACTTTC. This gives the protein CASSERQVTGANVLTF.

This clonotype was seen repeatedly, ten times or more. The V gene is TRBV20-1, the J gene TRBJ2-2; D might be TRBD1 or TRBD2, each matching 5 bases. In germline, CDR1 is DFQATT, CDR2 SNEGSKA (reference sequence). The CDR3 runs to 12 residues. Between the trimmed V and J ends, which lost 5 bases and 6 bases, there was a span of 10 bases. CDR3 loop: CSAETGPGELFF. The CDR3 DNA reads TGCAGTGCTGAGACGGGGCCCGGGGAGCTGTTTTTT.

In this sample, this clonotype turned up a few times. The rearrangement links TRBV6-5 to TRBJ2-5, with D uncertain. Trimming removed 3 bases from V and 1 base from J, with 9 bases in between. CDR3 length equals 14 residues. Germline CDR1 reads MNHEY; CDR2 reads SVGAGI. The CDR3 loop is CASSYGDPQETQYF. The CDR3 coding sequence is TGTGCCAGCAGTTATGGCGATCCCCAAGAGACCCAGTACTTC.

This clonotype was counted ten times or more. The chain uses TRBV11-2 and TRBJ1-1; D uncertain. V was shortened by 5 bases and J by 1 base, with 8 bases between the two germline ends. This CDR3 has 13 amino acids. Germline V gives CDR1 SGHAT, CDR2 FQNNGV. For the CDR3, the DNA is TGTGCCAGCAGCCGGGTCCCGAACACTGAAGCTTTCTTT. Amino acid sequence: CASSRVPNTEAFF.

The table lists this clonotype with many counts. V and J are TRBV12-3 or TRBV12-4 and TRBJ2-5; TRBD2 aligns across 8 bases. V was clipped by 10 bases and J by 5 bases; unmatched bases: 15. The CDR3 length is 15 residues. The CDR3 bases are TGTGCCACGAGTTTGGGCCGGGGGGGCTTTGAGACCCAGTACTTC. As protein: CATSLGRGGFETQYF.

The sample holds many counts of this clonotype. The chain uses TRBV20-1 and TRBJ1-5; TRBD1 aligns across 7 bases. V shed 2 bases and J 0 bases; nucleotides not matched to a gene: 4. The CDR3 consists of 15 residues. Germline V gene lookup returns CDR1 DFQATT and CDR2 SNEGSKA (reference sequence). CDR3 sequence (DNA): TGCAGTGCTAGAACGACAGGGAATAGCAATCAGCCCCAGCATTTT. Translation: CSARTTGNSNQPQHF.

The chain is built from TRBV18 and TRBJ2-7; D remains ambiguous. Between the trimmed V and J ends, which lost 8 bases and 4 bases, there was a span of 21 bases. This CDR3 region has 15 residues. Germline CDR1 and CDR2: KGHSH and LQKENI. Here the CDR3 reads CASRRFGLSGYEQYF. As DNA, the CDR3 is TGTGCCAGCCGCCGATTTGGCCTTTCTGGTTACGAGCAGTACTTC.

This sequence joins TRBV4-2 and TRBJ2-7; weak D call: TRBD2 (6 bases). Trimming took 3 bases from V and 0 from J, leaving 6 bases between them. CDR3 size: 13 residues. The germline V gene has CDR1 LGHNA and CDR2 YNFKEQ. The CDR3 nucleotides read TGTGCCAGCAGCCAGCGGGACTCCTACGAGCAGTACTTC. It translates to CASSQRDSYEQYF.

This clonotype was detected ten times or more. CDR3 sequence (DNA): TGCGCCAGCAGCCCCTTACAGGCCAACTATGGCTACACCTTC. Residues: CASSPLQANYGYTF. The chain joins TRBV5-1 to TRBJ1-2, with D possibly matching TRBD1 (5 bases). With 4 bases removed from V and 2 bases from J, the gap between germline ends came to 12 bases. Germline CDR1 SGHRS, CDR2 YFSETQ. This CDR3 is built from 14 residues.

There are many counts of this clonotype. The chain uses TRBV5-1 and TRBJ2-7; 12 bases agree with TRBD2. The CDR3 consists of 14 residues. Per the germline V gene, CDR1 is SGHRS and CDR2 is YFSETQ. The ends lost 4 bases at V and 5 bases at J; junction bases unmatched: 4. As DNA, the CDR3 is TGCGCCAGCAGCCCCCTAGCGGGAGGGGACGAGCAGTACTTC. It translates to CASSPLAGGDEQYF.

This clonotype was picked up many times. In nucleotides, the CDR3 is TGCAGCGTTGAAGGGCGGGACAGGATATACCCTGAAGCTTTCTTT. It codes for CSVEGRDRIYPEAFF. The V call is TRBV29-1, the J call TRBJ1-1, with 8 bases identical to TRBD1. CDR1 is SQVTM, CDR2 ANQGSEA, per germline. The CDR3 contains 15 residues. The junction had 10 bases not matched to a gene; V was cut back by 1 base and J by 6 bases.

The chain has TRBV18 and TRBJ1-5; maybe TRBD1 (6 bases). From germline, CDR1 is KGHSH and CDR2 LQKENI. Trimming removed 3 bases at V and 4 bases at J, with 10 bases between. This CDR3 comprises 14 residues. The DNA of the CDR3 is TGTGCCAGCTCACCGGACAGCTTTAATCAGCCCCAGCATTTT. Amino acid sequence: CASSPDSFNQPQHF.

This clonotype was seen repeatedly, ten times or more. The gene calls are TRBV5-1 and TRBJ1-1; no clear D gene. Germline V gene lookup returns CDR1 SGHRS and CDR2 YFSETQ. This CDR3 contains 13 residues. The germline V and J ends were trimmed by 1 base and 3 bases, with 7 bases remaining between them. CDR3 loop: CASSLTTYTEAFF. The DNA for the CDR3 is TGCGCCAGCAGCTTGACCACCTACACTGAAGCTTTCTTT.

This clonotype has ten or more counts. The gene calls are TRBV24-1 and TRBJ2-2; D is possibly TRBD1 or TRBD2 (5 bases each). The CDR3 runs to 17 residues. Germline CDR1 and CDR2: KGHDR and SFDVKD. With 1 base removed from V and 5 bases from J, the gap between germline ends came to 16 bases. CDR3 amino acids: CATSDFRGRTRTGELFF. CDR3 nucleotide sequence: TGTGCCACCAGTGATTTTCGGGGACGGACCAGGACCGGGGAGCTGTTTTTT.

This clonotype was recorded a few times. The chain carries TRBV28 and TRBJ2-2, with D unclear. In germline, CDR1 is MDHEN, CDR2 SYDVKM. V was pared by 4 bases and J by 6 bases, with 9 bases between. The CDR3 consists of 13 residues. CDR3 in DNA: TGTGCCAGCAGTTGGGTTATCCCCGGGGAGCTGTTTTTT. It codes for CASSWVIPGELFF.

This clonotype has ten or more counts. This chain uses TRBV12-3 or TRBV12-4 with TRBJ2-5, with D possibly matching TRBD1 (6 bases). The CDR3 sequence is 14 residues long. V lost 3 bases and J 5 bases, leaving 13 bases between the germline ends. CDR3 amino acids: CASSLVDRRETQYF. DNA of the CDR3: TGTGCCAGCAGTTTGGTCGACAGGCGGGAGACCCAGTACTTC.

This clonotype was seen many times. V usage is TRBV6-5 and J usage is TRBJ1-5; D gene ambiguous. Germline CDR1 MNHEY, CDR2 SVGAGI. The germline V and J ends were trimmed by 4 bases and 1 base, with 8 bases remaining between them. The CDR3 sequence is 14 residues long. This CDR3 is CASSSVKSNQPQHF. CDR3 in DNA: TGTGCCAGCAGTTCCGTGAAGAGCAATCAGCCCCAGCATTTT.

This clonotype was seen repeatedly, ten times or more. The chain employs TRBV6-4 and TRBJ1-2, with 11 bases that match TRBD1. The CDR3 consists of 17 residues. V was clipped by 9 bases and J by 0 bases; unmatched bases: 12. Per germline, CDR1 MRHNA and CDR2 SNTAGT. In nucleotides, the CDR3 is TGTGCCAGTAGAGGGACAGGGGGACCCATAGCTAACTATGGCTACACCTTC. This encodes CASRGTGGPIANYGYTF.

This clonotype was found many times. The rearrangement links TRBV4-2 to TRBJ1-5; 9 bases match TRBD1. Trimming took 4 bases from V and 3 from J; bases not matched to a gene: 13. Germline-derived CDR1 and CDR2 are LGHNA and YNFKEQ. The length of the CDR3 is 18 residues. CDR3 sequence reads: CASSPANPGQGYNQPQHF. The CDR3 bases are TGTGCCAGCAGCCCCGCCAATCCGGGACAGGGTTACAATCAGCCCCAGCATTTT.

This clonotype came up many times. The chain couples TRBV7-2 to TRBJ2-3; no reliable D call. Trimming removed 3 bases from V and 5 bases from J, with 9 bases in between. Germline CDR1 is SGHTA and CDR2 is FQGNSA. The CDR3 totals 13 residues. CDR3 sequence (DNA): TGTGCCAGCAGCTTGGGAATTGAAGATACGCAGTATTTT. This gives the protein CASSLGIEDTQYF.

The chain is built from TRBV28 and TRBJ2-5; TRBD2 is a possible D gene (5 bases). V was shortened by 6 bases and J by 5 bases, with 19 bases between the two germline ends. Germline V lookup: CDR1 MDHEN, CDR2 SYDVKM. The CDR3 loop spans 15 amino acids. The CDR3 sequence: CASSTPRVVGETQYF. CDR3 in DNA: TGTGCCAGCAGCACCCCGAGGGTGGTCGGGGAGACCCAGTACTTC.

The table lists this clonotype with many counts. The chain combines TRBV4-2 with TRBJ2-7; 12 bases match TRBD2. This CDR3 spans 17 amino acids. V shed 3 bases, J shed 2 bases, and the junction held 8 bases outside the gene matches. Germline lookup yields CDR1 LGHNA and CDR2 YNFKEQ. The CDR3 region has the DNA TGTGCCAGCAGCCATGGACTAGCGGGGCCGACCGCCTACGAGCAGTACTTC. Translated: CASSHGLAGPTAYEQYF.